Detailed here is one TCR beta chain. The same CDR3 also results from other DNA sequences found in this sample. These data originate in a study of shared clonotypes between healthy human individuals. It was CD45RO-negative cells, positively selected for CCR7, that made up naive CD8 cells, with terminally differentiated effector memory CD45RA+ cells excluded. The CDR3 totals 14 residues. Germline lookup yields CDR1 LGHNA and CDR2 YSLEER. The ends were cut back, 1 base at V and 1 base at J, with 8 bases in the middle. Profiled with immunoSEQ multiplex PCR; TCRdb holds only in-frame clones, not every one. Seen here are about 2.1 million clones, about 93% observed once, and the top ten hold around 1.7%.

The sample consisted of naive CD8+ T cells from PBMCs. This sequence joins TRBV4-3 and TRBJ2-7, with D perhaps TRBD2 (6 bases). The receptor was derived from a man aged 18 to 30 in good health. Some clones in this sample may be carry-over from other donors' samples. CDR3 residues: CASSQGAGSYEQYF. CDR3 in DNA: TGCGCCAGCAGCCAAGGGGCGGGATCCTACGAGCAGTACTTC.